The 28 T cell receptor beta chains reported below all come from one sample, sequenced in a study of a mutant IDH1 vaccine in newly diagnosed glioma. Which antigens these TCRs recognize remains unknown. Time point described: week 35, safety follow-up. The investigators gave 300 ug of mutant IDH1 20-mer peptide in each vaccine dose, together with topical imiquimod. This table comes from immunoSEQ multiplex PCR, and its TCRdb copy is limited to in-frame clones, with some not included. Of 50,000 to 65,000 clones listed, about nine tenths were seen once; the top ten hold around 1.6%. The sequencing here drew on PBMCs, taken from a glioma patient whose treatment included an IDH1 peptide vaccine. The receptors stem from a man aged 35 to 55 with glioma.

The chain uses TRBV2 and TRBJ2-7; D call uncertain. V lost 5 bases and J lost 1, with 6 bases in between. CDR1 SNHLY and CDR2 FYNNEI come from the germline V gene. The CDR3 sequence is 12 residues long. CDR3 residues: CASSRLSYEQYF. The CDR3 coding sequence is TGTGCCAGCAGTCGTTTATCCTACGAGCAGTACTTC.

For this clone: Additional DNA sequences in this sample encode the identical CDR3. The chain recombines TRBV27 with TRBJ2-7, with 7 bases fitting TRBD2. The germline V gene encodes CDR1 MNHEY and CDR2 SMNVEV (reference sequence). The CDR3 loop spans 13 amino acids. After removal of 2 bases from V and 2 bases from J, the junction contained 0 bases not matched to a gene. CDR3: CASSLGTTYEQYF. As DNA, the CDR3 is TGTGCCAGCAGTTTAGGGACTACCTACGAGCAGTACTTC.

The rearrangement joins TRBV2 to TRBJ1-3; possible D gene TRBD1, 5 bases. Deletions cut 2 bases from V and 7 bases from J, with 15 bases between. Looked up from germline, CDR1 is SNHLY and CDR2 is FYNNEI. The CDR3 has 15 amino acids. As DNA, the CDR3 is TGTGCCAGCAGTGAATCGTCAGGGTTCGGGAACACCATATATTTT. Its translation is CASSESSGFGNTIYF.

This sequence joins TRBV4-3 and TRBJ1-2; D is ambiguous. Germline CDR1 LGHNA, CDR2 YSLEER. The V gene lost 0 bases and the J gene lost 8 bases, with 13 bases spanning the gap. CDR3 length equals 14 residues. CDR3 bases: TGCGCCAGCAGCCAAGATGTAACAGTTCAAGGCTACACCTTC. It codes for CASSQDVTVQGYTF.

The chain uses TRBV18 and TRBJ1-1; 8 positions agree with TRBD1. The CDR3 consists of 15 residues. The V gene's germline CDR1 is KGHSH and CDR2 LQKENI. J lost 5 bases, V lost 4 bases, and 9 bases had no gene match. CDR3 protein: CASSQRRQGWTEAFF. The DNA of the CDR3 is TGTGCCAGCTCACAGAGGAGACAGGGGTGGACTGAAGCTTTCTTT. The whole variable domain, filled in from reference TRBV18 and TRBJ1-1, reads NAGVMQNPRHLVRRRGQEARLRCSPMKGHSHVYWYRQLPEEGLKFMVYLQKENIIDESGMPKERFSAEFPKEGPSILRIQQVVRGDSAAYFCASSQRRQGWTEAFFGQGTRLTVV.

CDR3 in amino acids: CASKIAGRNTGELFF. The CDR3 DNA is TGTGCCAGCAAAATAGCGGGAAGGAACACCGGGGAGCTGTTTTTT. J is TRBJ2-2 and V is TRBV7-8; 8 bases fit TRBD2. Germline CDR1 and CDR2: SGHVS and FQNEAQ. This CDR3 is 15 amino acids long. V gave up 7 bases and J gave up 1 base; unmatched junction bases: 5.

The chain is built from TRBV6-4 and TRBJ2-2; 8 nucleotides align to TRBD2. The CDR3 covers 15 residues. Germline V CDR1 and CDR2: MRHNA, SNTAGT. The V gene end was trimmed by 6 bases and the J gene end by 2 bases; junction bases not matched to a gene: 5. The CDR3 loop reads CASSETSVNTGELFF. CDR3 nucleotides: TGTGCCAGCAGCGAGACTAGCGTCAACACCGGGGAGCTGTTTTTT.

This chain joins TRBV28 and TRBJ2-3; 8 bases are a match to TRBD1. From germline, CDR1 is MDHEN and CDR2 SYDVKM. V lost 8 bases to trimming and J lost 2 bases; unmatched junction nucleotides: 9. CDR3 length equals 15 residues. For the CDR3, the DNA is TGTGCCAGCCCCCCGACAGGGGATCACACAGATACGCAGTATTTT. This gives the protein CASPPTGDHTDTQYF.

This clone was seen only once. The V and J genes are TRBV5-1 and TRBJ2-2; no clear D gene. V gave up 2 bases and J gave up 1 base, with 3 bases separating them. This CDR3 region has 13 residues. The germline CDR1 and CDR2 sequences are SGHRS and YFSETQ. The CDR3 region has the DNA TGCGCCAGCAGCTTTAGGAACACCGGGGAGCTGTTTTTT. It encodes CASSFRNTGELFF.

The CDR3, as DNA: TGTGCCAGCAGCGAAAGCGGTGGGGGGCGCCTCGAGCAGTACTTC. This gives the protein CASSESGGGRLEQYF. The chain employs TRBV7-3 and TRBJ2-7; D may be TRBD1 or TRBD2 (6 bases each). V lost 5 bases and J lost 6, with 20 bases in between. CDR3 length: 15 amino acids. The germline V gene has CDR1 SGHTA and CDR2 FQGTGA.

This chain joins TRBV11-2 and TRBJ2-7; 9 bases map to TRBD2. Germline V gives CDR1 SGHAT, CDR2 FQNNGV. The V segment lost 0 bases and the J segment 3 bases; nucleotides outside the gene matches: 6. The CDR3 loop spans 16 amino acids. In DNA, the CDR3 is TGTGCCAGCAGCTTAGAATGGACTAGCGCGTTCTACGAGCAGTACTTC. Residues: CASSLEWTSAFYEQYF.

V gene TRBV2 combines with J gene TRBJ2-7, with 12 bases aligning to TRBD2. Per the germline V gene, CDR1 is SNHLY and CDR2 is FYNNEI. The CDR3 loop spans 16 amino acids. V was clipped by 2 bases and J by 5 bases; unmatched bases: 7. DNA for the CDR3: TGTGCCAGCAGTGAATGGACTAGCGGGAAATCGAACGAGCAGTACTTC. Protein product: CASSEWTSGKSNEQYF.

The chain has TRBV11-3 and TRBJ2-7; D tentatively reads TRBD1 or TRBD2 (7 bases each). CDR1 SGHNT and CDR2 YENEEA come from the germline V gene. The CDR3 extends over 16 amino acids. V dropped 0 bases and J dropped 5 bases, with 17 bases sitting between them. CDR3 loop: CASSLDSSGTANEQYF. The CDR3, as DNA: TGTGCCAGCAGCTTAGATTCGAGCGGGACAGCTAACGAGCAGTACTTC. Supplemented by reference TRBV11-3 and TRBJ2-7, the full variable domain reads EAGVVQSPRYKIIEKKQPVAFWCNPISGHNTLYWYLQNLGQGPELLIRYENEEAVDDSQLPKDRFSAERLKGVDSTLKIQPAELGDSAVYLCASSLDSSGTANEQYFGPGTRLTVT.

The V gene is TRBV25-1, the J gene TRBJ2-7, with D tentatively TRBD1 (5 bases). The CDR3 is 13 residues long. The V and J ends lost 3 bases and 5 bases respectively, with 11 bases between them. Germline CDR1 and CDR2: MGHDK and SYGVNS. The CDR3 sequence: CASSDPGFDEQYF. In DNA form, the CDR3 reads TGTGCCAGCAGTGACCCAGGGTTCGACGAGCAGTACTTC.

The chain is built from TRBV5-1 and TRBJ1-4; D is unresolved. V lost 0 bases and J lost 0, with 6 bases in between. The CDR3 extends over 15 amino acids. Germline loops: CDR1 SGHRS, CDR2 YFSETQ. DNA for the CDR3: TGCGCCAGCAGCTTGGTTCCTACAACTAATGAAAAACTGTTTTTT. Translation: CASSLVPTTNEKLFF.

This clone appeared a few times. The chain uses TRBV5-1 and TRBJ1-2; the D is unclear. Trimming took off 1 base at V and 1 base at J, with 11 bases between the two ends. The germline V gene encodes CDR1 SGHRS and CDR2 YFSETQ. The CDR3 is 15 residues long. The CDR3 sequence: CASSLSGHYNYGYTF. In nucleotides, the CDR3 is TGCGCCAGCAGCTTGTCCGGCCACTATAACTATGGCTACACCTTC. Full variable domain (outside the CDR3, taken from reference TRBV5-1 and TRBJ1-2): KAGVTQTPRYLIKTRGQQVTLSCSPISGHRSVSWYQQTPGQGLQFLFEYFSETQRNKGNFPGRFSGRQFSNSRSEMNVSTLELGDSALYLCASSLSGHYNYGYTFGSGTRLTVV.

J is TRBJ2-7 and V is TRBV6-1; possible D gene TRBD1, 6 bases. This CDR3 is 13 amino acids long. Trimming stripped 4 bases from V and 6 bases from J, with 13 bases between. The germline gives CDR1 MNHNS, CDR2 SASEGT. For the CDR3, the DNA is TGTGCCAGCAGTGCAACAGGGTGGGGCGAGCAGTACTTC. As protein: CASSATGWGEQYF.

The rearrangement links TRBV5-6 to TRBJ1-4; 9 bases are a match to TRBD1. Germline CDR1 reads SGHDT; CDR2 reads YYEEEE. The CDR3 loop spans 16 amino acids. V was pared by 4 bases and J by 3 bases, with 7 bases of the junction left unmatched. CDR3 amino acids: CASSPLRQGANEKLFF. DNA of the CDR3: TGTGCCAGCAGCCCACTCCGACAGGGGGCTAATGAAAAACTGTTTTTT. The full variable domain, rest sourced from reference TRBV5-6 and TRBJ1-4, is DAGVTQSPTHLIKTRGQQVTLRCSPKSGHDTVSWYQQALGQGPQFIFQYYEEEERQRGNFPDRFSGHQFPNYSSELNVNALLLGDSALYLCASSPLRQGANEKLFFGSGTQLSVL.

This clone was seen a single time. V is TRBV6-5 and J is TRBJ2-7; D is undetermined. V shed 5 bases and J shed 3 bases, with 11 bases lying between them. Germline lookup yields CDR1 MNHEY and CDR2 SVGAGI. This CDR3 spans 13 amino acids. The CDR3 loop is CASSPTLDYEQYF. Here the CDR3 DNA reads TGTGCCAGCAGTCCCACCTTGGACTACGAGCAGTACTTC.

With respect to this clone: This CDR3 is also generated by other DNA sequences in the sample. J is TRBJ2-7 and V is TRBV18; D unresolved. From germline, CDR1 is KGHSH and CDR2 LQKENI. V was trimmed by 0 bases and J by 4 bases, leaving 7 bases between them. The CDR3 is 13 amino acids. This CDR3 is CASSPPSLYEQYF. The CDR3 DNA follows: TGTGCCAGCTCACCACCGAGCTTGTACGAGCAGTACTTC.

This chain links TRBV28 with TRBJ2-2; no clear D gene. The CDR3 is 13 residues long. Per the germline V gene, CDR1 is MDHEN and CDR2 is SYDVKM. V dropped 4 bases and J dropped 6 bases, with 9 bases sitting between them. CDR3 sequence reads: CASSYVASGELFF. The CDR3 DNA follows: TGTGCCAGCAGTTATGTCGCATCCGGGGAGCTGTTTTTT.

The J gene is TRBJ2-3, the V gene TRBV5-1; 7 bases line up with TRBD2. Germline CDR1 SGHRS, CDR2 YFSETQ. Trimming removed 4 bases from V and 6 bases from J; junction bases left unmatched: 14. The CDR3 loop spans 16 amino acids. The CDR3 region is CASSPALLAPGDTQYF. In DNA, the CDR3 is TGCGCCAGCAGCCCTGCCCTACTAGCGCCTGGGGATACGCAGTATTTT.

The chain uses TRBV6-5 and TRBJ2-5; 9 bases fit TRBD1. After removal of 2 bases from V and 0 bases from J, the junction contained 1 base not matched to a gene. The CDR3 totals 15 residues. CDR1 is MNHEY, CDR2 SVGAGI, per germline. CDR3: CASSYGTGYQETQYF. In nucleotides, the CDR3 is TGTGCCAGCAGTTACGGGACAGGGTACCAAGAGACCCAGTACTTC.

This chain joins TRBV7-3 and TRBJ2-1; the D gene could be TRBD1 or TRBD2 (5 bases each). The CDR3 covers 14 residues. Trimming cost V 2 bases and J 5 bases, with 10 bases left between them. Germline assignment: CDR1 SGHTA and CDR2 FQGTGA. The CDR3 DNA reads as TGTGCCAGCAGCTTAGGGGGAACGCACAATGAGCAGTTCTTC. It is translated as CASSLGGTHNEQFF.

J is TRBJ2-1 and V is TRBV19, with D perhaps matching TRBD2 (6 bases). Germline lookup yields CDR1 LNHDA and CDR2 SQIVND (reference sequence). V was clipped by 3 bases and J by 7 bases, with 16 bases between them. The CDR3 has 15 amino acids. The CDR3 is CASSISWGLTNEQFF. Here the CDR3 DNA reads TGTGCCAGTAGTATCTCATGGGGACTGACGAATGAGCAGTTCTTC. Drawing the rest from reference TRBV19 and TRBJ2-1, the complete variable domain is DGGITQSPKYLFRKEGQNVTLSCEQNLNHDAMYWYRQDPGQGLRLIYYSQIVNDFQKGDIAEGYSVSREKKESFPLTVTSAQKNPTAFYLCASSISWGLTNEQFFGPGTRLTVL.

This clone was observed a handful of times. This sample includes further DNA sequences coding for the same CDR3. V and J are TRBV5-1 and TRBJ2-7, with 11 bases that match TRBD2. With 0 bases clipped from V and 2 bases from J, the junction kept 1 base outside the gene matches. This CDR3 has 15 residues. The germline V gene encodes CDR1 SGHRS and CDR2 YFSETQ. This CDR3 is CASSLELAGAYEQYF. The DNA of the CDR3 is TGCGCCAGCAGCTTGGAACTAGCGGGAGCCTACGAGCAGTACTTC.

The chain links TRBV27 to TRBJ2-1; 8 nucleotides align to TRBD1. Germline trimming cut 6 bases from V and 3 bases from J; bases unmatched to any gene: 13. The CDR3 is 17 amino acids. The V gene's germline CDR1 is MNHEY and CDR2 SMNVEV (reference sequence). CDR3 protein: CASSKPPGQANYNEQFF. The CDR3 nucleotides read TGTGCCAGCAGCAAACCCCCGGGACAGGCGAACTACAATGAGCAGTTCTTC.

CDR3 nucleotides: TGTGCCAGCAGTTCGCCGGGACAGGGGGTCTACGAGCAGTACTTC. Protein product: CASSSPGQGVYEQYF. The genes are TRBV7-9 and TRBJ2-7, with 11 bases matching TRBD1. V was pared by 6 bases and J by 3 bases, with 7 bases of the junction left unmatched. CDR1 and CDR2 (germline): SEHNR, FQNEAQ (reference sequence). This CDR3 contains 15 residues.